The text below deals with one T cell receptor beta chain. immunoSEQ multiplex PCR used an average of about 1,200 ng genomic DNA. Produced via immunoSEQ multiplex PCR; TCRdb's table is partial and in-frame only. Its table records some 46,000 clones. The sample comes from a study of T cells in women clearing cervical HPV infection. Study-level background: For cases, blood was sampled a median about 140 days after lesion detection, interquartile range about 90 to 210 days.

This TCR was sampled from a woman aged 18-70 years with a cervical HPV16 infection that either progressed to CIN3+ or cleared (not recorded which). Specimen: blood buffy coat.

Partial CDR3 DNA: TGTGCCAGCAGCACACCGGGACACCAACAAGAGACC. It specifies CASSTPGHQQET. The whole CDR3 region reads CASSTPGHQQETQYF. V usage is TRBV5-6 and J usage is TRBJ2-5; TRBD1 is a possible D gene (6 bases). The read terminates 3 residues ahead of where the CDR3 ends, so the germline J gene completes it. The germline gives CDR1 SGHDT, CDR2 YYEEEE. Between the trimmed V and J ends, which lost 4 bases and 2 bases, there was a span of 15 bases. CDR3 length equals 15 residues.